Listed below are T cell receptor beta chains from one sample, sequenced in a study. TCRdb analysed the reads with MiXCR anew, one entry per CDR3 protein. In the table there are roughly 15,000 distinct CDR3 sequences, about 35% of which are singletons. The sequenced sample consisted of blood. The receptor source for this set is a human donor. The CDR3 runs from the conserved cysteine through the conserved F or W. D genes are given only for firm matches. Clone size is shown for a subset of rows, as once, few, many or a class of expanded clone.

d_call,v_call,j_call,clone_size,cdr3_nt,cdr3_aa
TRBD1,TRBV29-1,TRBJ2-7,medium-sized,TGCAGCGTTGAAGTATCCAGGGGGAGCTACGAGCAGTACTTC,CSVEVSRGSYEQYF
-,TRBV5-2,TRBJ2-7,-,TGTGCCAGCAGCGTTGATCCAAAGGGCAGGGGTGGCGAGCAGTACTTC,CASSVDPKGRGGEQYF
-,TRBV4-3,TRBJ2-7,-,TGCGCCAGCAGCCAAGAAGCGGGCTCTGGGGCCAACACCTACGAGCAGTACTTC,CASSQEAGSGANTYEQYF
TRBD1,TRBV4-2,TRBJ2-7,many,TGTGCCAGCTCCCAAAACCCGGGACAGGGGTTGGGGGAGCAGTACTTC,CASSQNPGQGLGEQYF
-,TRBV14,TRBJ1-5,-,TGTGCCAGCAACTTGGGGACCCAGCATTTT,CASNLGTQHF
-,TRBV4-3,TRBJ2-2,few,TGCGCCAGCAGCCAAGATTCGATCGGGTCGGGCACCGGGGAGCTGTTTTTT,CASSQDSIGSGTGELFF
TRBD1,TRBV29-1,TRBJ1-1,medium-sized,TGCAGCGCCGGACAGGGGTTGAACACTGAAGCTTTCTTT,CSAGQGLNTEAFF
-,TRBV13,TRBJ1-1,medium-sized,TGTGCCAGCAGCTTAGCTGTGAACACTGAAGCTTTCTTT,CASSLAVNTEAFF
-,TRBV4-3,TRBJ2-1,many,TGCGCCAGCAGCCACGAATTTACAGGGATTTTCGATGAGCAGTTCTTC,CASSHEFTGIFDEQFF
-,TRBV4-3,TRBJ2-1,-,TGCGCCAGCAGCCAAGAAGGCCTAGTCAATGAGCAGTTCTTC,CASSQEGLVNEQFF
-,TRBV4-2,TRBJ2-3,-,TGTGCCAGCAGCCAAGAACAGATTAGCAATCAGCCCCAGTATTTT,CASSQEQISNQPQYF
-,TRBV29-1,TRBJ1-3,-,TGCAGCGTTGCGCCTGCCGGGGGAAACACCATATATTTT,CSVAPAGGNTIYF
-,TRBV10-3,TRBJ2-3,medium-sized,TGTGCCGCCGGGGCAGATACGCAGTATTTT,CAAGADTQYF
-,TRBV6-2/TRBV6-3,TRBJ2-1,many,TGTGCCAGCAGGGCACAGGGATCCTACAATGAGCAGTTCTTC,CASRAQGSYNEQFF
-,TRBV4-3,TRBJ2-7,-,TGCGCCAGCAGCCAAGATGTCGACATCAGCTTATACGAGCAGTACTTC,CASSQDVDISLYEQYF
TRBD1,TRBV6-6,TRBJ1-2,many,TGTGCCAGCAGTTACGTGTCAGGGGGAATGACTGGCTACACCTTC,CASSYVSGGMTGYTF
TRBD1,TRBV4-3,TRBJ1-4,few,TGCGCCAGCAGCCAACAGGGGGCGGTTAATGAAAAACTGTTTTTT,CASSQQGAVNEKLFF
-,TRBV14,TRBJ1-5,-,TGTGCCAGCAGCCAAGATTGGGGCCTGGATCAGCCCCAGCATTTT,CASSQDWGLDQPQHF
-,TRBV20-1,TRBJ2-5,once,TGCAGCGGGCTAGTGGTGGAGACCCAGTACTTC,CSGLVVETQYF
-,TRBV20-1,TRBJ1-6,medium-sized,TGCAGTGCGATAAGGACAGATAATTCACCCCTCCACTTT,CSAIRTDNSPLHF
TRBD2,TRBV4-3,TRBJ2-3,-,TGCGCCAGCAGCCAAGATATGACTAGCGGGAGTCGGGCAGATACGCAGTATTTT,CASSQDMTSGSRADTQYF
-,TRBV4-3,TRBJ1-3,many,TGCGCCAGCAGCCAAGAGCGGGGGGAGCTGGGAAACACCATATATTTT,CASSQERGELGNTIYF
-,TRBV30,TRBJ1-5,-,TGTGCCTGGAGTGTGCGAAAACCATACGACACCAACTATCAGCCCCAGCATTTT,CAWSVRKPYDTNYQPQHF
-,TRBV4-3,TRBJ1-2,-,TGCGCCAGCAGCCAAGACAGGGCAAATCCCTATGGCTACACCTTC,CASSQDRANPYGYTF
-,TRBV4-3,TRBJ2-4,medium-sized,TGCGCCAGCAGCCAAGAGTACAGTAAAAACATTCAGTACTTC,CASSQEYSKNIQYF
-,TRBV20-1,TRBJ1-1,-,TGCAGTGCTAGGCAACTGGGGGTAGTTGGGATGAACACTGAAGCTTTCTTT,CSARQLGVVGMNTEAFF
-,TRBV20-1,TRBJ1-2,-,TGCAGTGCTAGAGTAGGGGATGGCTACACCTTC,CSARVGDGYTF
-,TRBV18,TRBJ2-2,many,TGTGCCAGCTCACCATTTGGACCCTCACCCAACACCGGGGAGCTGTTTTTT,CASSPFGPSPNTGELFF
-,TRBV4-3,TRBJ1-3,-,TGCGCCAGCAGCCAAGTCTCCCTTGGGGACACCTATGGCTACACCATATATTTT,CASSQVSLGDTYGYTIYF
-,TRBV19,TRBJ1-3,few,TGTGCCAGTATAAGTCCTCACTCTGGAAACACCATATATTTT,CASISPHSGNTIYF
-,TRBV4-2,TRBJ2-1,-,TGTGCCAGCAGCCAAGCCATAAGCTCCTACAATGAGCAGTTCTTC,CASSQAISSYNEQFF
-,TRBV14,TRBJ2-2,many,TGTGCCAGCAGCCACAGGGAAGTGGGACCGAACACCGGGGAGCTGTTTTTT,CASSHREVGPNTGELFF
TRBD2,TRBV14,TRBJ2-1,many,TGTGCCAGCAGCCTTTACGGCCTAGCGGGTCGCAATGAGCAGTTCTTC,CASSLYGLAGRNEQFF
-,TRBV23-1,TRBJ2-5,-,TGCGCCAGCAGCCGACTACAGGGTACACAAGAGACCCAGTACTTC,CASSRLQGTQETQYF
-,TRBV6-2/TRBV6-3,TRBJ1-1,few,TGTGCCAGCAGTTACACACTGAACAGGCCGGCCACTGAAGCTTTCTTT,CASSYTLNRPATEAFF
TRBD2,TRBV4-2,TRBJ2-7,once,TGTGCCAGCAGCCAAGAGGTGATAGCGGGGGATTTCTACGAGCAGTACTTC,CASSQEVIAGDFYEQYF
TRBD1,TRBV28,TRBJ2-7,many,TGTGCCAGCTCGCCGGGACAGGGTTCTTACGAGCAGTACTTC,CASSPGQGSYEQYF
-,TRBV4-2,TRBJ2-3,few,TGTGCCAGCAGCCAAGATTCATTGGAGGACTTTTGGGGATCAGATACGCAGTATTTT,CASSQDSLEDFWGSDTQYF
-,TRBV2,TRBJ2-7,few,TGTGCCAGCAGTGAAATTGAGGGGGAGGGCGAGCAGTACTTC,CASSEIEGEGEQYF
-,TRBV29-1,TRBJ2-7,-,TGCAGCGTTGAAGGCGAGCAGTACTTC,CSVEGEQYF
TRBD1,TRBV29-1,TRBJ1-1,many,TGCAGCGTTTCGGGACAGGGGGCATCCACTGAAGCTTTCTTT,CSVSGQGASTEAFF
TRBD1,TRBV4-3,TRBJ1-1,many,TGCGCCAGCAGGAACAGGGGGAACACTGAAGCTTTCTTT,CASRNRGNTEAFF
-,TRBV12-3/TRBV12-4,TRBJ2-7,-,TGTGCCAGCAGTTTAATCGTCCGACAGGGAGGAAACTACGAGCAGTACTTC,CASSLIVRQGGNYEQYF
-,TRBV18,TRBJ1-5,-,TGTGCCAGCTCACCACCGGGACAAAACAATCAGCCCCAGCATTTT,CASSPPGQNNQPQHF
-,TRBV4-3,TRBJ2-1,-,TGCACCAGCAGCCAAGAGGGGTTGGCGGATGAGCAGTTCTTC,CTSSQEGLADEQFF
-,TRBV29-1,TRBJ2-5,-,TGCAGCGTTCTACAGGAGACGGGAGAGACCCAGTACTTC,CSVLQETGETQYF
TRBD2,TRBV12-3/TRBV12-4,TRBJ2-1,many,TGTGCCAGCAGTTATAGCGGGAGAGGTATGGTAAAGCAGTTCTTC,CASSYSGRGMVKQFF
TRBD2,TRBV4-3,TRBJ2-7,many,TGCGCCAGCAGCCAAGCGGCTAGCGGGAGAATAACGAGCTCCTACGAGCAGTACTTC,CASSQAASGRITSSYEQYF
-,TRBV18,TRBJ1-5,many,TGTGCCAGCTCACCAGAAGCGGGGGGTCGCCAGCCCCAGCATTTT,CASSPEAGGRQPQHF
TRBD2,TRBV4-3,TRBJ2-1,many,TGCGCCAGCAGCCAAAAGCCGGGACTAAGCAATGAGCAGTTCTTC,CASSQKPGLSNEQFF
TRBD2,TRBV7-6,TRBJ2-1,-,TGTGCCAGCAGCTTACGGCTAGCGGTAACGAACACCGGGGAGCAGTTCTTC,CASSLRLAVTNTGEQFF
TRBD1,TRBV30,TRBJ2-2,few,TGTGCCTGGAGTCACTCCCCGGGACAGGGGCCCGGGGAGCTGTTTTTT,CAWSHSPGQGPGELFF
TRBD2,TRBV29-1,TRBJ2-5,-,TGCAGCGTAAACGGGAGGGACGAGACCCAGTACTTC,CSVNGRDETQYF
-,TRBV14,TRBJ2-1,many,TGTGCCAGCAGCCAAGGGTCGGGATACAATGAGCAGTTCTTC,CASSQGSGYNEQFF
-,TRBV29-1,TRBJ1-6,medium-sized,TGCAGCGTTATAGTTCAGGCTAATTCACCCCTCCACTTT,CSVIVQANSPLHF